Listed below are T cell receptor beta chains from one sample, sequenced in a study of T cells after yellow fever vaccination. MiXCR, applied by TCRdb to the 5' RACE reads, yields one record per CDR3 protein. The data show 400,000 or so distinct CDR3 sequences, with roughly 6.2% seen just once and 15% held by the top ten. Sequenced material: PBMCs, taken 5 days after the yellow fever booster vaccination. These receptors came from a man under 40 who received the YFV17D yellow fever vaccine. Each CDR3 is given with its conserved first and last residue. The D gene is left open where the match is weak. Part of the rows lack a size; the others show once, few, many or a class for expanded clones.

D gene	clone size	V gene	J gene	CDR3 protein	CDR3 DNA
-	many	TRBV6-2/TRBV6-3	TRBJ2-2	CASSYPRTAANTGELFF	TGTGCCAGCAGTTACCCGAGGACAGCTGCGAACACCGGGGAGCTGTTTTTT
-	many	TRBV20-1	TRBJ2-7	CSARRQRTDYEQYF	TGCAGTGCTAGACGACAGAGGACGGATTACGAGCAGTACTTC
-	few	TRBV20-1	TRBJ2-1	CSARGGPSYNEQFF	TGCAGTGCTAGAGGCGGACCCTCCTACAATGAGCAGTTCTTC
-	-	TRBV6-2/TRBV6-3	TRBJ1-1	CASSYWGNTEAFF	TGTGCCAGCAGTTATTGGGGGAACACTGAAGCTTTCTTT
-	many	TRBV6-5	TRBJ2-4	CASSGGNIQYF	TGTGCCAGCAGTGGGGGAAACATTCAGTACTTC
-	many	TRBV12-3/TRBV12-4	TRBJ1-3	CASSLRGTPGNTIYF	TGTGCCAGCAGTTTAAGGGGAACCCCTGGAAACACCATATATTTT
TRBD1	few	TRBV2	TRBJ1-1	CASLDRGVGTEAFF	TGTGCCAGCCTAGACAGGGGAGTAGGCACTGAAGCTTTCTTT
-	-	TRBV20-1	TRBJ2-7	CSAGYRGSYEQYF	TGCAGTGCGGGTTATCGGGGTTCCTACGAGCAGTACTTC
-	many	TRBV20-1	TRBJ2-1	CSARVTRIAGDEQFF	TGCAGTGCTAGAGTGACTAGGATTGCCGGCGATGAGCAGTTCTTC
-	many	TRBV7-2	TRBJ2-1	CASSLWVNEQFF	TGTGCCAGCAGCTTATGGGTGAATGAGCAGTTCTTC
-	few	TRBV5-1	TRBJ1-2	CASSLGDLGASYGYTF	TGCGCCAGCAGCTTGGGGGATTTAGGGGCCAGCTATGGCTACACCTTC
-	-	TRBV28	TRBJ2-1	CASSFIASYNEQFF	TGTGCCAGCAGTTTTATAGCCTCCTACAATGAGCAGTTCTTC
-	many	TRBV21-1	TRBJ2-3	CASSPQTSGSSPSTDTQYF	TGTGCCAGCAGCCCCCAAACTAGCGGGAGTAGTCCTAGCACAGATACGCAGTATTTT
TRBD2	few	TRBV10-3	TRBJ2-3	CAISGASGMGSDTQYF	TGTGCCATCAGTGGGGCTAGCGGGATGGGGTCAGATACGCAGTATTTT
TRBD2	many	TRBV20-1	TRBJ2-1	CSANGLAETMKQFF	TGCAGTGCTAACGGGCTAGCGGAGACAATGAAGCAGTTCTTC
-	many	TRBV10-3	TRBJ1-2	CAISESRFPGMHGYTF	TGTGCCATCAGTGAGAGTCGGTTTCCAGGGATGCATGGCTACACCTTC
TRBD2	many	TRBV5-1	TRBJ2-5	CASSEWAGVGETQYF	TGCGCCAGCAGCGAGTGGGCGGGGGTCGGAGAGACCCAGTACTTC
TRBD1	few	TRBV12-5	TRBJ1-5	CASGSDRGDQPQHF	TGTGCTAGTGGTTCGGACAGGGGGGATCAGCCCCAGCATTTT
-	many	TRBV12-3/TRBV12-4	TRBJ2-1	CASSLVYEQFF	TGTGCCAGCAGTTTAGTTTATGAGCAGTTCTTC
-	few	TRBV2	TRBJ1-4	CASRGIRDPVWLFF	TGTGCCAGCAGGGGAATCCGGGACCCAGTTTGGCTGTTTTTT
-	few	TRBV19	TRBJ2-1	CASGLGWNEQFF	TGTGCCAGTGGTCTCGGGTGGAATGAGCAGTTCTTC
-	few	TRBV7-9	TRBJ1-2	CASSLHGGNYGYTF	TGTGCCAGCAGCTTACACGGGGGGAACTATGGCTACACCTTC
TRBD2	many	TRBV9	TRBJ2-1	CASIGAGLQNEQFF	TGTGCCAGCATCGGTGCGGGACTACAAAATGAGCAGTTCTTC
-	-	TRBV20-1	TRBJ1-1	CSAPRGMNTEAFF	TGCAGTGCCCCCAGGGGAATGAACACTGAAGCTTTCTTT
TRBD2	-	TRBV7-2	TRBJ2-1	CASIPPGLAGAGEQFF	TGTGCCAGCATCCCACCGGGACTAGCGGGAGCTGGTGAGCAGTTCTTC
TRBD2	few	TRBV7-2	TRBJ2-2	CASSFGGRQGTGELFF	TGTGCCAGCAGCTTCGGGGGGAGGCAGGGCACCGGGGAGCTGTTTTTT
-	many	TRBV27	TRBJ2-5	CASWNGETQYF	TGTGCCAGTTGGAACGGAGAGACCCAGTACTTC
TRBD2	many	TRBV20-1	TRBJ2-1	CSARLLREGPGEQFF	TGCAGTGCTAGACTTTTGCGGGAGGGCCCCGGTGAGCAGTTCTTC
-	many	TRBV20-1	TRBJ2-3	CSARDLERWATDTQYF	TGCAGTGCTAGAGATCTCGAGCGGTGGGCTACAGATACGCAGTATTTT
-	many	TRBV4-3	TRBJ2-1	CASSQDRLYYNEQFF	TGCGCCAGCAGCCAAGATAGACTGTACTACAATGAGCAGTTCTTC
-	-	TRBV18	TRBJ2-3	CASSKKGLFTDTQYF	TGTGCCAGCTCAAAAAAGGGACTCTTCACAGATACGCAGTATTTT
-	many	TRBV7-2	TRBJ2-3	CASSPTRGGGTDTQYF	TGTGCCAGCAGCCCCACTCGGGGCGGGGGCACAGATACGCAGTATTTT
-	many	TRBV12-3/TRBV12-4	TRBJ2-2	CASSFVRGDSGELFF	TGTGCCAGCAGTTTTGTCCGGGGCGACTCCGGGGAGCTGTTTTTT
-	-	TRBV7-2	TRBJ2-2	CASSSIGARELFF	TGTGCCAGCAGCTCCATTGGGGCCCGGGAGCTGTTTTTT
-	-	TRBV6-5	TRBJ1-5	CASSYVLRTVDEGNQPQHF	TGTGCCAGCAGTTACGTCCTGCGGACAGTGGATGAGGGCAATCAGCCCCAGCATTTT
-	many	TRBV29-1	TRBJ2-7	CSVIGGTADYEQYF	TGCAGCGTCATAGGGGGGACAGCGGATTACGAGCAGTACTTC
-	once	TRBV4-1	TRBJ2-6	CASSQDGAWGISGANVLTF	TGCGCCAGCAGCCAAGATGGCGCTTGGGGGATCTCTGGGGCCAACGTCCTGACTTTC
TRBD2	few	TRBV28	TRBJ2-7	CASSPPPRTSGQYEQYF	TGTGCCAGCAGCCCCCCCCCCAGGACTAGCGGGCAGTACGAGCAGTACTTC
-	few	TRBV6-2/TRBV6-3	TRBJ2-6	CASSFRPSGLSGANVLTF	TGTGCCAGCAGTTTCAGACCCTCCGGGCTCTCTGGGGCCAACGTCCTGACTTTC
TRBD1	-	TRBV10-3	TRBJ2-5	CAISGRDRVDETQYF	TGTGCCATCAGTGGCCGGGACAGGGTGGACGAGACCCAGTACTTC
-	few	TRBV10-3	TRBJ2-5	CAISPQVGQETQYF	TGTGCCATCAGTCCACAGGTGGGCCAAGAGACCCAGTACTTC
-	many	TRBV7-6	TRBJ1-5	CASSLPSQPQHF	TGTGCCAGCAGCTTACCTAGCCAGCCCCAGCATTTT
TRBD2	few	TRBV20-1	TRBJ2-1	CSARAATSGRYEQFF	TGCAGTGCTAGAGCGGCTACTAGCGGGAGGTATGAGCAGTTCTTC
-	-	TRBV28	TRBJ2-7	CASSFMRREQYF	TGTGCCAGCAGTTTCATGAGGCGCGAGCAGTACTTC
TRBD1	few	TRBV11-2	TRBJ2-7	CASSRTGAIYEQYF	TGTGCCAGCAGCCGGACAGGGGCGATCTACGAGCAGTACTTC
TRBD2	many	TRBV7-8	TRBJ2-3	CASSRLALDTQYF	TGTGCCAGCAGTCGACTAGCTCTAGATACGCAGTATTTT
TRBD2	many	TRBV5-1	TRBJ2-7	CASSPSGRYEQYF	TGCGCCAGCAGCCCCAGCGGGAGGTACGAGCAGTACTTC
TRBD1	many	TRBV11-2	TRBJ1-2	CASSRDRGTYGYTF	TGTGCCAGCAGCCGGGACAGGGGGACTTATGGCTACACCTTC
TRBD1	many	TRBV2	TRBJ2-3	CASRMRTGMSDTQYF	TGTGCCAGCAGAATGAGGACAGGGATGTCAGATACGCAGTATTTT
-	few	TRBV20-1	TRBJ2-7	CCARDQGTLRGYEQYF	TGCTGTGCTAGAGATCAGGGGACACTTAGGGGTTACGAGCAGTACTTC
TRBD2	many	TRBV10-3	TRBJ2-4	CAISPGGEIQYF	TGTGCCATCAGCCCTGGGGGGGAAATTCAGTACTTC
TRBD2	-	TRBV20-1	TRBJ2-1	CSARDAAGGHNEQFF	TGCAGTGCTAGAGACGCGGCGGGAGGGCACAATGAGCAGTTCTTC